The 14 T cell receptor beta chains given below trace back to one sample, sequenced in a study of T-cell reconstitution after alpha-beta-depleted transplantation in children. Points from the study as a whole: The main origin of T-cell counts and diversity one year after transplant was newly produced T cells.

The authors prepared the TCRbeta library with unique molecular identifiers. A single record per CDR3 protein comes from TCRdb applying MiXCR to the PCR reads. The profile shows hundreds of thousands of distinct CDR3 sequences, nearly 8% of them singletons. The antigens of these receptors remain unknown. Sequenced here: peripheral blood, sampled 360 days after TCRalphabeta/CD19-depleted stem cell transplant. The receptors shown here come from a female patient between 2 and 15 years old who had a stem cell transplant for Fanconi anemia, so the T cells may come from the graft donor.

This clonotype was recorded many times. The rearrangement joins TRBV7-9 to TRBJ2-5, with TRBD2 identical over 12 bases. Germline values: CDR1 SEHNR, CDR2 FQNEAQ (reference sequence). The CDR3 is made up of 15 amino acids. V lost 6 bases and J lost 1; bases outside the gene matches: 3. CDR3 in amino acids: CASSSTSGGQETQYF. CDR3 DNA: TGTGCCAGCAGTTCGACTAGCGGGGGCCAAGAGACCCAGTACTTC.

This clonotype was found many times. The chain couples TRBV7-9 to TRBJ1-1; possibly TRBD1 for D (5 bases). CDR1 and CDR2 (germline): SEHNR, FQNEAQ (reference sequence). The CDR3 extends over 14 amino acids. Trimming removed 4 bases at V and 8 bases at J, with 17 bases between. The DNA for the CDR3 is TGTGCCAGCAGCTACCGAGACAGTCCCGTCGAAGCTTTCTTT. Encoded protein: CASSYRDSPVEAFF.

This clonotype was counted ten times or more. The CDR3 DNA follows: TGCAGTGCTAGAGATTTGTCAGTCGGGCTACGAAATTCACCCCTCCACTTT. Protein: CSARDLSVGLRNSPLHF. The chain joins TRBV20-1 to TRBJ1-6; D is undetermined. The germline gives CDR1 DFQATT, CDR2 SNEGSKA (reference sequence). V was cut by 0 bases and J by 7 bases, with 19 bases left in between. CDR3 length equals 17 residues.

This clonotype has a handful of counts. This sequence joins TRBV3-1 and TRBJ1-1, with D possibly being TRBD1 (6 bases). Germline V CDR1 and CDR2: LGHDT, YNNKEL (reference sequence). Trimming took 6 bases from V and 3 from J, leaving 8 bases between them. The CDR3 consists of 12 residues. CDR3 region: CASSSGDTEAFF. The CDR3 nucleotides are TGTGCCAGCAGTTCAGGGGACACTGAAGCTTTCTTT.

There are a few counts of this clonotype. V usage is TRBV7-7 and J usage is TRBJ2-5, with D perhaps matching TRBD1 or TRBD2 (5 bases each). V was cut by 5 bases and J by 5 bases, with 24 bases left in between. CDR3 length: 17 residues. Germline lookup yields CDR1 SSHAT and CDR2 FNYEAQ (reference sequence). The CDR3 is CASSPNSGTPLGETQYF. The CDR3 DNA reads TGTGCCAGCAGCCCAAATTCCGGGACGCCCTTGGGGGAGACCCAGTACTTC.

There are many counts of this clonotype. V gene TRBV15 combines with J gene TRBJ2-7; 14 bases map to TRBD2. This CDR3 has 16 amino acids. The germline V gene encodes CDR1 LNHNV and CDR2 YYDKDF (reference sequence). V was clipped by 3 bases and J by 6 bases; unmatched bases: 7. As DNA, the CDR3 is TGTGCCACCAGCAGCCCTGGGACTAGCGGGGGAAGCGAGCAGTACTTC. It translates to CATSSPGTSGGSEQYF.

The chain is built from TRBV6-2 or TRBV6-3 and TRBJ2-3; D might be TRBD2 (5 bases). The V gene's germline CDR1 is MNHEY and CDR2 SVGEGT. Trimming removed 5 bases at V and 5 bases at J, with 11 bases between. The CDR3 is made up of 13 amino acids. DNA of the CDR3: TGTGCCAGCAGTCGACTAACCGGAGATACGCAGTATTTT. It yields the protein CASSRLTGDTQYF.

This clonotype was counted between two and nine times. The gene calls are TRBV10-3 and TRBJ1-5; weak D call: TRBD1 (5 bases). CDR1 is ENHRY and CDR2 is SYGVKD in the germline V gene. The CDR3 loop spans 20 amino acids. Trimming removed 1 base from V and 0 bases from J, with 22 bases in between. DNA for the CDR3: TGTGCCATCAGTGAGTTCGGGCATTCCTTGAGGGGTTATAGCAATCAGCCCCAGCATTTT. As protein: CAISEFGHSLRGYSNQPQHF.

This clonotype has a count of ten or more. The J gene is TRBJ2-3, the V gene TRBV10-3, with D maybe TRBD2 (6 bases). This CDR3 comprises 14 residues. Germline assignment: CDR1 ENHRY and CDR2 SYGVKD. Trimming cost V 9 bases and J 2 bases, with 15 bases left between them. For the CDR3, the DNA is TGTGCCATTCGGGACTGGGCTTTCACAGATACGCAGTATTTT. It encodes CAIRDWAFTDTQYF.

This clonotype was counted only a few times. The chain recombines TRBV28 with TRBJ2-5; D unresolved. The V end was cut by 3 bases, the J end by 1 base, with 12 bases between. CDR1 is MDHEN and CDR2 is SYDVKM in the germline V gene. This CDR3 comprises 15 residues. The CDR3 sequence is CASSFGLHSQETQYF. In DNA, the CDR3 is TGTGCCAGCAGTTTCGGCCTTCACTCCCAAGAGACCCAGTACTTC. The full variable domain, completed using reference TRBV28 and TRBJ2-5, is DVKVTQSSRYLVKRTGEKVFLECVQDMDHENMFWYRQDPGLGLRLIYFSYDVKMKEKGDIPEGYSVSREKKERFSLILESASTNQTSMYLCASSFGLHSQETQYFGPGTRLLVL.

The rearrangement uses TRBV7-6 and TRBJ1-4; no reliable D call. This CDR3 is built from 14 residues. Germline CDR1 and CDR2: SGHVS and FNYEAQ. The V and J ends lost 5 bases and 5 bases respectively, with 12 bases between them. CDR3 sequence (DNA): TGTGCCAGCAGCCCCCGTATTGGAAATGAAAAACTGTTTTTT. The encoded protein is CASSPRIGNEKLFF.

CDR3 in DNA: TGCGCCAGCAGTGAGTCGACGTGGGGGCCGACAGATACGCAGTATTTT. Amino acids: CASSESTWGPTDTQYF. This rearrangement joins TRBV10-2 to TRBJ2-3; TRBD1 is a possible D gene (6 bases). CDR1 is WSHSY and CDR2 is SAAADI in the germline V gene. CDR3 length: 16 amino acids. Trimming removed 0 bases at V and 3 bases at J, with 13 bases between.

This clonotype has a count of ten or more. This chain links TRBV5-6 with TRBJ2-7, with 7 bases aligning to TRBD1. V dropped 2 bases and J dropped 0; count of bases not matched to a gene: 5. CDR1 is SGHDT, CDR2 YYEEEE, per germline. The length of the CDR3 is 15 residues. CDR3 residues: CASSFDGTDSYEQYF. The CDR3 nucleotides read TGTGCCAGCAGCTTTGACGGGACAGACTCCTACGAGCAGTACTTC.

This clonotype was seen repeatedly, ten times or more. The chain has TRBV2 and TRBJ2-5; 9 bases are shared with TRBD1. V gave up 6 bases and J gave up 2 bases; unmatched junction bases: 4. CDR1 is SNHLY, CDR2 FYNNEI, per germline. The CDR3 is 14 amino acids. CDR3 DNA: TGTGCCAGCAGCGGGACAGGGATACAAGAGACCCAGTACTTC. It codes for CASSGTGIQETQYF. Combining the CDR3 with reference TRBV2 and TRBJ2-5 gives the whole variable domain EPEVTQTPSHQVTQMGQEVILRCVPISNHLYFYWYRQILGQKVEFLVSFYNNEISEKSEIFDDQFSVERPDGSNFTLKIRSTKLEDSAMYFCASSGTGIQETQYFGPGTRLLVL.